This T cell receptor beta chain comes out of a study of T cell responses to AZD1222 COVID-19 vaccine. Overall study results and limits: Nearly half of spike-specific TCRs reportedly go after variant regions that carry no mutations. Spike-wide vaccine-associated CD4 TCRs dominated at 160-218 and 743-854. Seropositivity was recorded at baseline in only six AZD1222 recipients. White British ancestry dominated among donors, who included more females, and clonal diversity was possibly underestimated.

Details on this clone: Its antigen is undetermined.

The germline gives CDR1 SEHNR, CDR2 FQNEAQ (reference sequence). The CDR3 consists of 16 residues. The trim removed 5 bases at V and 1 base at J, leaving 6 bases unmatched. Generated by immunoSEQ multiplex PCR, the TCRdb table keeps only in-frame clones and is missing some. The sample lists about 140,000 clones; roughly 89% were seen once. Source: peripheral blood, taken 28 days after the second dose of the MenACWY control vaccine. This TCR was sampled from an adult who received the MenACWY meningococcal vaccine as a control. The chain is built from TRBV7-9 and TRBJ2-2; the match to TRBD2 covers 8 bases. This chain's CDR3 is CASSGERGKNTGELFF. The CDR3 DNA sequence: TGTGCCAGCAGCGGGGAGCGGGGGAAGAACACCGGGGAGCTGTTTTTT.